This T cell receptor (beta chain) was sequenced during a study of blood T cell repertoires in COVID-19. Overall study: The United States, Italy and Spain provided the acute and convalescent COVID-19 samples. PBMCs, B-cell-depleted T cells, or T cells were the source of the cDNA or gDNA that made up the material.

The germline V gene encodes CDR1 SNHLY and CDR2 FYNNEI. The CDR3 contains 16 residues. J lost 4 bases, V lost 5 bases, and 12 bases had no gene match. In the original workflow: Researchers report that nucleated cell counts were estimated from reference gene primer amplification. Data came from immunoSEQ multiplex PCR; TCRdb stores just in-frame clones and leaves some out. That table supplies the V and J calls and clone size; D and trimming were determined from the DNA. Among under 300,000 clones, about nine tenths were seen once, and the ten largest hold under 6.5%. This clone has only one observation. Allocation to cohorts depended on clinical history reported by the participants.

This TCR derives from a woman in her twenties or thirties with acute COVID-19. Material: PBMCs or T cells enriched from blood (not recorded which). The V call is TRBV2, the J call TRBJ1-1; 8 bases align to TRBD1. CDR3 DNA: TGTGCCAGCAGTTATGGACAGGGAGGGGTTTCCACTGAAGCTTTCTTT. Translating it yields CASSYGQGGVSTEAFF.